A selection of T cell receptor beta chains follows, all from one sample in a study of T cell responses to AZD1222 COVID-19 vaccine. Produced via immunoSEQ multiplex PCR; TCRdb's table is partial and in-frame only. The repertoire holds more than 95,000 clones, with approximately 88% as singletons. Sequencing was performed on peripheral blood, taken on day 0 of AZD1222 vaccination. These receptors all come from an adult in good health. The conserved cysteine and the conserved F or W are not part of the CDR3 here. Fields, in order: V gene, CDR3 protein.

v_gene: TRBV19; CDR3aa: ASSRQGPGETQY
v_gene: TRBV19; CDR3aa: ASSIFQQGKGTQY
v_gene: TRBV19; CDR3aa: ASRNLGLAGRTGELF
v_gene: TRBV29-1; CDR3aa: SGARGEQF
v_gene: TRBV7-2; CDR3aa: ASLQGNGYT
v_gene: TRBV7-2; CDR3aa: ASSLDTGIYGYT
v_gene: TRBV11-2; CDR3aa: ASSTRTGEEQY
v_gene: TRBV5-1; CDR3aa: ASKDSGSDTQY
v_gene: TRBV5-1; CDR3aa: ASSFSGVNYEQY
v_gene: TRBV3-1/TRBV3-2; CDR3aa: ASSTRQVRGYGYT
v_gene: TRBV19; CDR3aa: ASSIVFAGRTGELF
v_gene: TRBV7-2; CDR3aa: ASSPGTSGNQPQH
v_gene: TRBV5-4; CDR3aa: ASSFRDRGNTIY
v_gene: TRBV30; CDR3aa: AWSVYPFYGYT
v_gene: TRBV6-2/TRBV6-3; CDR3aa: ASSYPGQGPGYT
v_gene: TRBV10-1; CDR3aa: ASSESGMDSEAF
v_gene: TRBV3-1/TRBV3-2; CDR3aa: ASSLQGGTTNEKLF
v_gene: TRBV6-2/TRBV6-3; CDR3aa: ASSSGSYEQY
v_gene: TRBV5-4; CDR3aa: ASSHGDRPYEQY
v_gene: TRBV7-2; CDR3aa: ASSFTSGSGLNTQY
v_gene: TRBV7-9; CDR3aa: ASSFDWNTEAF
v_gene: TRBV5-6; CDR3aa: ASSSGTDFPH
v_gene: TRBV4-3; CDR3aa: ASSQDRDMGECYT
v_gene: TRBV27; CDR3aa: ASSPGTSGSESTDTQY
v_gene: TRBV9; CDR3aa: ASSVRHQGANDYGYT
v_gene: TRBV7-2; CDR3aa: ASSFDRASEQY
v_gene: TRBV18; CDR3aa: ASSSGDQPQH
v_gene: TRBV24-1; CDR3aa: ATSGYRAF
v_gene: TRBV5-4; CDR3aa: ASSQQVRADTQY
v_gene: TRBV7-2; CDR3aa: ASSLGAAPYNEQF
v_gene: TRBV7-2; CDR3aa: ASSPGQGGYGYT
v_gene: TRBV12-2; CDR3aa: ASGGNRNIQY
v_gene: TRBV24-1; CDR3aa: ATSDPIQDNQPQH
v_gene: TRBV7-2; CDR3aa: ASSRGSRNTEAF
v_gene: TRBV5-4; CDR3aa: ASSARQGLHTEAF
v_gene: TRBV6-5; CDR3aa: ASSQSGGTEAF
v_gene: TRBV7-9; CDR3aa: ASGTVPLNEQY
v_gene: TRBV19; CDR3aa: ASTGTVSNQPQH
v_gene: TRBV2; CDR3aa: ASSESTSGSSTQY
v_gene: TRBV2; CDR3aa: ASSEAYEQY
v_gene: TRBV6-5; CDR3aa: ASSSRTGLNEQY
v_gene: TRBV19; CDR3aa: ASSKRGADTQY